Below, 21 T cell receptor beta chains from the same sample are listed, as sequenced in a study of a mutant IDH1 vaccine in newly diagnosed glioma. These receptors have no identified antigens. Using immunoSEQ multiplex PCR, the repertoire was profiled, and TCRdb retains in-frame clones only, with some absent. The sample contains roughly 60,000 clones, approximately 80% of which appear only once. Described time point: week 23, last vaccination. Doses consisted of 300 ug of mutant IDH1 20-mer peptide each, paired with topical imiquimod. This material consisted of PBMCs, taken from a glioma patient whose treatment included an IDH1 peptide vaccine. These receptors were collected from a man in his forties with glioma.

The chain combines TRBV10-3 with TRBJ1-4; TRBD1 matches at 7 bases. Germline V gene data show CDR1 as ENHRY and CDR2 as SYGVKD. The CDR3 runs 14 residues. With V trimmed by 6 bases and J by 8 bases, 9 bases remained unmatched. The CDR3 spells CAISTGAGREKLFF. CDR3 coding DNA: TGTGCCATCAGCACAGGGGCGGGGAGAGAAAAACTGTTTTTT.

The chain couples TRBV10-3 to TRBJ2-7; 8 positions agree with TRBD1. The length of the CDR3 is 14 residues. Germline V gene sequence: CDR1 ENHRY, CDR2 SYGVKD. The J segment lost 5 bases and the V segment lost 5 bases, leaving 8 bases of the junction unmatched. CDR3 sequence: CAISLDREGDEQYF. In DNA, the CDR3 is TGTGCCATCAGTCTGGACAGGGAAGGAGACGAGCAGTACTTC.

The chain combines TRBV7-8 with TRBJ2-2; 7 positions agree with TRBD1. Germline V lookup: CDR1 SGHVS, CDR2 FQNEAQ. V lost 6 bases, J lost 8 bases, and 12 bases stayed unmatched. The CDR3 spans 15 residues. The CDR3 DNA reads TGTGCCAGCAGTTCAGGAGACAGGGTGGTGGGGGAGCTGTTTTTT. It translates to CASSSGDRVVGELFF.

The CDR3 bases are TGCGCCAGCAGCTTGATGAGTCGATCAGGGGGCGATTCTGAAGCTTTCTTT. Translation gives CASSLMSRSGGDSEAFF. The chain uses TRBV5-1 and TRBJ1-1; 8 bases agree with TRBD1. This CDR3 comprises 17 residues. The trim removed 1 base at V and 6 bases at J, leaving 14 bases unmatched. Germline values: CDR1 SGHRS, CDR2 YFSETQ.

The CDR3 loop is CASSLVTDEKLFF. The DNA of the CDR3 is TGTGCCAGCAGCTTGGTGACAGATGAAAAACTGTTTTTT. The V call is TRBV5-5, the J call TRBJ1-4, with D possibly being TRBD1 (5 bases). V dropped 0 bases and J dropped 6 bases, with 6 bases sitting between them. Germline V lookup: CDR1 SGHKS, CDR2 YYEKEE (reference sequence). The CDR3 sequence is 13 residues long.

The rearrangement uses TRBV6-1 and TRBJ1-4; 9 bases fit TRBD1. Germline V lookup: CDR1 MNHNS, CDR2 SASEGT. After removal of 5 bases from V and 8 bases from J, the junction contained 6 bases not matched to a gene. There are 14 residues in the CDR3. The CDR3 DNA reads TGTGCCAGCAGTCCGGGACAGGGAAAGGAAAAACTGTTTTTT. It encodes CASSPGQGKEKLFF.

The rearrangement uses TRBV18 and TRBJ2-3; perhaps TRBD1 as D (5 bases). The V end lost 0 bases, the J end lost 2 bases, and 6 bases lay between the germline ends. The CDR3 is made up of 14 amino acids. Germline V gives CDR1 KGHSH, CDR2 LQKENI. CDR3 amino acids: CASSPPTVTDTQYF. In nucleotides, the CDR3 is TGTGCCAGCTCACCACCGACAGTCACAGATACGCAGTATTTT.

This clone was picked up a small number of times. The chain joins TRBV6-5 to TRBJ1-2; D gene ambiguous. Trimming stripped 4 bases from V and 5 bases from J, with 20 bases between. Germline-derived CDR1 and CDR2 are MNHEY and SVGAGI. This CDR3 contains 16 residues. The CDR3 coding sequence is TGTGCCAGCAGTTTGAGACGGAATTTCTTAGGGTATGGCTACACCTTC. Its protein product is CASSLRRNFLGYGYTF.

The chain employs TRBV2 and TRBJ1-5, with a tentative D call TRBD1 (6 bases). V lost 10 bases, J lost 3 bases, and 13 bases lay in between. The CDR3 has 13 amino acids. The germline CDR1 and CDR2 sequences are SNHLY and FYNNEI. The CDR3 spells CATGGGNNQPQHF. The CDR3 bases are TGTGCCACTGGGGGCGGTAACAATCAGCCCCAGCATTTT.

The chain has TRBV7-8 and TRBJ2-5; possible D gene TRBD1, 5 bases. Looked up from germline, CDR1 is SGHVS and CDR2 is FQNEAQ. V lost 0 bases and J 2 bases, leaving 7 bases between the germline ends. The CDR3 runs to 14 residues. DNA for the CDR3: TGTGCCAGCAGCTTAGCGAGGACACAAGAGACCCAGTACTTC. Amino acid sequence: CASSLARTQETQYF. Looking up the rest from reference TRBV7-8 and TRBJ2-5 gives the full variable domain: GAGVSQSPRYKVAKRGQDVALRCDPISGHVSLFWYQQALGQGPEFLTYFQNEAQLDKSGLPSDRFFAERPEGSVSTLKIQRTQQEDSAVYLCASSLARTQETQYFGPGTRLLVL.

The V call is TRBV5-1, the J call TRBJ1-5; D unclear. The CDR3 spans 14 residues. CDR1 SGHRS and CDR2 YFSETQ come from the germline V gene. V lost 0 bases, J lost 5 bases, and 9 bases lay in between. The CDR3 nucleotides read TGCGCCAGCAGCTTGGTAGGGTCCGATCAGCCCCAGCATTTT. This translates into CASSLVGSDQPQHF.

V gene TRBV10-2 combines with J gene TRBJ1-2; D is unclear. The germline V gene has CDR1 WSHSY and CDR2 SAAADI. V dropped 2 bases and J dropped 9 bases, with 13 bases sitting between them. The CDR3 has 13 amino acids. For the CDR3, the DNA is TGCGCCAGCAGTGAGGCGGGGAGCAGGCGCTACACCTTC. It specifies CASSEAGSRRYTF.

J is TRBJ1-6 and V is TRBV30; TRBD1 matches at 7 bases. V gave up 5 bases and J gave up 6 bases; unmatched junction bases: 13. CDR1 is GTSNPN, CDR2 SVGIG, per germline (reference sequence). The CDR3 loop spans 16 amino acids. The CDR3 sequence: CAWGAWGTEFNSPLHF. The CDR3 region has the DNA TGTGCCTGGGGAGCTTGGGGGACAGAATTTAATTCACCCCTCCACTTT.

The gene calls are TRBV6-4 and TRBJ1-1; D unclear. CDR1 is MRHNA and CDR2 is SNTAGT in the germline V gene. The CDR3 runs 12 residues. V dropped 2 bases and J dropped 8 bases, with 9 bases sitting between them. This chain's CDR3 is CASSDRPREAFF. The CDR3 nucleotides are TGTGCCAGCAGTGACAGGCCCAGAGAAGCTTTCTTT.

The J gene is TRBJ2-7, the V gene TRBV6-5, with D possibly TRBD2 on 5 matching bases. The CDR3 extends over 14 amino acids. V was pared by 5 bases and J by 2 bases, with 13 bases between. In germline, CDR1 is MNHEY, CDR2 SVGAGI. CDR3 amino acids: CASSKTGKAYEQYF. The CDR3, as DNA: TGTGCCAGCAGTAAAACCGGGAAAGCCTACGAGCAGTACTTC.

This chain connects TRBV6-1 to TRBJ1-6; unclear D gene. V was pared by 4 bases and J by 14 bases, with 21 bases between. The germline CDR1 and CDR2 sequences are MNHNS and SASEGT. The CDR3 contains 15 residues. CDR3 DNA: TGTGCCAGCAGTGCAAACCCGGTGGGCCAAGGGTCCCTCCACTTT. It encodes CASSANPVGQGSLHF.

The CDR3 DNA is TGTGCCAGCAGCCAAGATCTCCGCGGGGCCGAAGGTGAGCAGTTCTTC. Its translation is CASSQDLRGAEGEQFF. This chain links TRBV4-2 with TRBJ2-1; possibly TRBD2 for D (6 bases). V was pared by 0 bases and J by 9 bases, with 18 bases between. The germline V gene encodes CDR1 LGHNA and CDR2 YNFKEQ. CDR3 length equals 16 residues.

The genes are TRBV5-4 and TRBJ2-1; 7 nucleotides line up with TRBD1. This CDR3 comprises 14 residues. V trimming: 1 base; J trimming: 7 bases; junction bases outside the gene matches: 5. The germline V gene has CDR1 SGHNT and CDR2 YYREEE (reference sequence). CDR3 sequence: CASSLTGAVNEQFF. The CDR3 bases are TGTGCCAGCAGCTTGACAGGGGCAGTTAATGAGCAGTTCTTC.

CDR3 sequence: CASSLGDRWSDEQFF. CDR3 nucleotides: TGTGCCAGCAGCTTAGGGGACAGGTGGAGCGATGAGCAGTTCTTC. The V gene is TRBV11-3, the J gene TRBJ2-1; 8 nucleotides line up with TRBD1. Germline values: CDR1 SGHNT, CDR2 YENEEA. V shed 1 base, J shed 8 bases, and the junction held 7 bases outside the gene matches. This CDR3 has 15 amino acids.

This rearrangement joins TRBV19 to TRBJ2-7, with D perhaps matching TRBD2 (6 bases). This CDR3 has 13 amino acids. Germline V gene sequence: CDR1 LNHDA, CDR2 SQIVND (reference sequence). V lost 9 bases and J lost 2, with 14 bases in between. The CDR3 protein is CASAGGATYEQYF. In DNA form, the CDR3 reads TGTGCCAGCGCGGGCGGGGCTACCTACGAGCAGTACTTC.

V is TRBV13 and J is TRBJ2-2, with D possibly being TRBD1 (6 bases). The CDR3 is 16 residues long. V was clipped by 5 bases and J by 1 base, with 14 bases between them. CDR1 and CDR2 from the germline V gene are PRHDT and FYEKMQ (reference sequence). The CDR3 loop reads CASSPQGFGNTGELFF. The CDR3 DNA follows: TGTGCCAGCAGCCCACAGGGATTCGGGAACACCGGGGAGCTGTTTTTT.